This TCR beta chain was sequenced during a study of blood T cell repertoires in COVID-19. In the study overall: Both acute and convalescent COVID-19 samples were obtained from the United States, Italy and Spain.

In germline, CDR1 is LGHDT, CDR2 YNNKEL (reference sequence). The length of the CDR3 is 18 residues. J gave up 1 base and V 0 bases, and 11 bases lay outside the gene matches. Clones were read by immunoSEQ multiplex PCR, and TCRdb kept only the in-frame ones, dropping some. The sample records under 200,000 clones, 80% to 90% being singletons. The gene calls are TRBV3-1 (or the pseudogene TRBV3-2) and TRBJ2-7, with 8 bases matching TRBD2. This receptor was identified in a man between 35 and 55 years old with active or convalescent COVID-19. The sample was peripheral blood. The CDR3: CASSQEGQRGPRSYEQYF. CDR3 nucleotides: TGTGCCAGCAGCCAAGAGGGCCAGCGGGGGCCTCGGTCCTACGAGCAGTACTTC.